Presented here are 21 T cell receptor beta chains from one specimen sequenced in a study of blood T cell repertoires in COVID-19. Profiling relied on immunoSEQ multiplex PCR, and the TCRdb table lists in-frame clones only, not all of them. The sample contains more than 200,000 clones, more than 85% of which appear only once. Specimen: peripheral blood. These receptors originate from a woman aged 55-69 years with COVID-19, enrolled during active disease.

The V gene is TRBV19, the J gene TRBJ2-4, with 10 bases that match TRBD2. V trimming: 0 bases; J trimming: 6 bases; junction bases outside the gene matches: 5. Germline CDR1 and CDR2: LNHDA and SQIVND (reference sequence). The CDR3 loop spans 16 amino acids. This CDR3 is CASSIDLAGVPNIQYF. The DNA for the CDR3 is TGTGCCAGTAGTATAGATCTAGCGGGAGTCCCAAACATTCAGTACTTC.

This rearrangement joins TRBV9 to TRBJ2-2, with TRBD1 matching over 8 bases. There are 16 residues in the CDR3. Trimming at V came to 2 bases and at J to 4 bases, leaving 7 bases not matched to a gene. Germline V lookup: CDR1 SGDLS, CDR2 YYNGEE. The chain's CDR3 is CASSVDPTGATGELFF. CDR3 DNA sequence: TGTGCCAGCAGCGTCGACCCGACAGGGGCCACCGGGGAGCTGTTTTTT.

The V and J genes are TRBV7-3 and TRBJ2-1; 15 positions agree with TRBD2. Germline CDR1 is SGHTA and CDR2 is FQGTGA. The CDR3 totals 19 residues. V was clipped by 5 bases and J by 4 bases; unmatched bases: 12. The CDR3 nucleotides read TGTGCCAGCAGCCCAGGGGGGACTAGCGGGAGGCCCCTTTACAATGAGCAGTTCTTC. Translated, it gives CASSPGGTSGRPLYNEQFF.

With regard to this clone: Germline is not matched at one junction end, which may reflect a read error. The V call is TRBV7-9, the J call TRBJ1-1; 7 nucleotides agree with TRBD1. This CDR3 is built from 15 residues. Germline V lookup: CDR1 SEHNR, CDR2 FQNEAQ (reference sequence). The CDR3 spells CASSLARAGGTEAFF. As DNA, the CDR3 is TGTGCCAGCAGCCTAGCGAGGGCAGGGGGAACTGAAGCTTTCTTT.

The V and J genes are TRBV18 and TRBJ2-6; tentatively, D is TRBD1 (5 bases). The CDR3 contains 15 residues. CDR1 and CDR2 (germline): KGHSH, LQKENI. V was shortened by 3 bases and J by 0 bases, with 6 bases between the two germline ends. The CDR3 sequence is CASSPGHSGANVLTF. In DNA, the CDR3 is TGTGCCAGCTCACCGGGGCACTCTGGGGCCAACGTCCTGACTTTC.

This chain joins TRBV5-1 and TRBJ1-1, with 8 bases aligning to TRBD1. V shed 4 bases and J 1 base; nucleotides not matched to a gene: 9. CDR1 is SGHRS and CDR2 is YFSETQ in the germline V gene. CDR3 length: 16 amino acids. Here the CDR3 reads CASSQDRVSKNTEAFF. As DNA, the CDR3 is TGCGCCAGCAGCCAGGACAGGGTCAGCAAGAACACTGAAGCTTTCTTT.

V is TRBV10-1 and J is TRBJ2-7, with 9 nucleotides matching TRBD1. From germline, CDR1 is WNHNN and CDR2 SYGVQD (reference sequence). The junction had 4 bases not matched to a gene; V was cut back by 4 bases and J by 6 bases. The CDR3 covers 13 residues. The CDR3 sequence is CASSVTGGSEQYF. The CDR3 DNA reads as TGCGCCAGCAGTGTGACAGGGGGTTCCGAGCAGTACTTC.

Here the CDR3 reads CASSSSGGVNTEAFF. As DNA, the CDR3 is TGTGCCAGCAGCTCTAGTGGGGGGGTGAACACTGAAGCTTTCTTT. The chain uses TRBV11-3 and TRBJ1-1; a possible D gene is TRBD1 (5 bases). Germline lookup yields CDR1 SGHNT and CDR2 YENEEA. Trimming removed 4 bases from V and 0 bases from J, with 12 bases in between. This CDR3 has 15 residues.

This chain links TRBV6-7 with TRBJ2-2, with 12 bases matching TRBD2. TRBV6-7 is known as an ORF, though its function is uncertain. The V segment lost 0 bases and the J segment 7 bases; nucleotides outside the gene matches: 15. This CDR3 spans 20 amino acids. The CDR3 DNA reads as TGTGCCAGCAGTTACTCGGGACTAGCGGGCCTCTTACGCCTTGGCGGGGAGCTGTTTTTT. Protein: CASSYSGLAGLLRLGGELFF.

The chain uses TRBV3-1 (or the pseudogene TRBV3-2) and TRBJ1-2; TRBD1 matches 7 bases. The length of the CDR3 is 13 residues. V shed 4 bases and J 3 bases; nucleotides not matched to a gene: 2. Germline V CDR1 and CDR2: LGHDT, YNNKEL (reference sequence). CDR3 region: CASSPQGDYGYTF. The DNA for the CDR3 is TGTGCCAGCAGCCCCCAGGGGGACTATGGCTACACCTTC.

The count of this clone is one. The CDR3 spells CATSEGQGAREQYF. CDR3 in DNA: TGTGCCACCAGTGAGGGACAGGGGGCTCGAGAGCAGTACTTC. The rearrangement links TRBV24-1 to TRBJ2-7; 12 bases are a match to TRBD1. The CDR3 sequence is 14 residues long. The V segment lost 4 bases and the J segment 7 bases; nucleotides outside the gene matches: 4. The V gene's germline CDR1 is KGHDR and CDR2 SFDVKD.

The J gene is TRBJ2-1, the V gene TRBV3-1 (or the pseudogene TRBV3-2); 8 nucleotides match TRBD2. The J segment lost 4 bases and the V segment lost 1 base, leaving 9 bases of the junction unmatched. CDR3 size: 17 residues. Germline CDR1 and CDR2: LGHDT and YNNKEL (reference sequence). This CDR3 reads CASSQAGGLAGYNEQFF. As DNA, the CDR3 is TGTGCCAGCAGCCAAGCCGGGGGGCTAGCGGGTTACAATGAGCAGTTCTTC.

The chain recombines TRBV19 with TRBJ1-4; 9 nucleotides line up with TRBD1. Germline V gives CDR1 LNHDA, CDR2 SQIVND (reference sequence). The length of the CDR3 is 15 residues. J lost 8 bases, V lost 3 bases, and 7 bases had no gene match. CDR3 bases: TGTGCCAGTAGTATCTTCGGGACAGGGCGAGAAAAACTGTTTTTT. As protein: CASSIFGTGREKLFF.

CDR3 sequence: CASTAGPGNQPQHF. The CDR3 nucleotides are TGTGCCAGCACCGCAGGGCCTGGCAATCAGCCCCAGCATTTT. This rearrangement joins TRBV28 to TRBJ1-5, with D possibly matching TRBD1 (5 bases). The ends were cut back, 7 bases at V and 2 bases at J, with 12 bases in the middle. This CDR3 has 14 residues. Germline values: CDR1 MDHEN, CDR2 SYDVKM.

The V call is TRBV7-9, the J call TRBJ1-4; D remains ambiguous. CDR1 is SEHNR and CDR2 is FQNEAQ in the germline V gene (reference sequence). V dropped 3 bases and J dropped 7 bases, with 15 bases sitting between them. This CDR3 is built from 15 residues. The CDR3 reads CASSLPSRGGEKLFF. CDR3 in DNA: TGTGCCAGCAGCTTGCCATCCCGCGGAGGTGAAAAACTGTTTTTT.

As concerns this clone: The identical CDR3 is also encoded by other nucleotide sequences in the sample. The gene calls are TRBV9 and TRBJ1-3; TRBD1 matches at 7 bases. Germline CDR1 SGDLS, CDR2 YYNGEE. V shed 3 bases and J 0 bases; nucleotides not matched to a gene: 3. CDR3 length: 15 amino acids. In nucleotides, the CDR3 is TGTGCCAGCAGCGCGACAGGGTCCTCTGGAAACACCATATATTTT. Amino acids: CASSATGSSGNTIYF.

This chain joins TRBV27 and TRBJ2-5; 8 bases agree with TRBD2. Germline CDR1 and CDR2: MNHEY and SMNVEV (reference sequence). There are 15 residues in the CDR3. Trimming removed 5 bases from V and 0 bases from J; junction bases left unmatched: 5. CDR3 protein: CASSRRLAYQETQYF. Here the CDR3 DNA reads TGTGCCAGCAGTAGAAGACTAGCGTACCAAGAGACCCAGTACTTC.

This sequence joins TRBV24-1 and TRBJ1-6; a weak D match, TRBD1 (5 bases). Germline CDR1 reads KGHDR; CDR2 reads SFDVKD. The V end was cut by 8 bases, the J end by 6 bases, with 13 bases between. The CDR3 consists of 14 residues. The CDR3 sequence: CATTAGPTNSPLHF. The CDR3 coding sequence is TGTGCCACCACGGCGGGACCGACTAATTCACCCCTCCACTTT.

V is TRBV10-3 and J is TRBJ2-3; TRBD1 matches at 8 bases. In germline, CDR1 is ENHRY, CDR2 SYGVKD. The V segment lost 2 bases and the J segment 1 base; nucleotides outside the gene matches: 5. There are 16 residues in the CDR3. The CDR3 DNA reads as TGTGCCATCAGTGAGGGGACAGGCGGCGGCACAGATACGCAGTATTTT. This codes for CAISEGTGGGTDTQYF.

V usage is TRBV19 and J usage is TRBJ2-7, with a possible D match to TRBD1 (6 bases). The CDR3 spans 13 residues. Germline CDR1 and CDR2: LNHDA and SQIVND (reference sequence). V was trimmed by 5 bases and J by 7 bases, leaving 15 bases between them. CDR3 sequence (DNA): TGTGCCAGTAGTCCCCCAGGGGCAAGGGAGCAGTACTTC. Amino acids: CASSPPGAREQYF. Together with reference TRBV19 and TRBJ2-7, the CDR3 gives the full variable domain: DGGITQSPKYLFRKEGQNVTLSCEQNLNHDAMYWYRQDPGQGLRLIYYSQIVNDFQKGDIAEGYSVSREKKESFPLTVTSAQKNPTAFYLCASSPPGAREQYFGPGTRLTVT.

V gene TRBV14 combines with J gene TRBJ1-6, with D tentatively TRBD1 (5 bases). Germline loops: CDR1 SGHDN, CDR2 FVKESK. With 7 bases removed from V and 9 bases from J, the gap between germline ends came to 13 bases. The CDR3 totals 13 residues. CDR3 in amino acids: CASTRTTLSPLHF. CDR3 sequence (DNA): TGTGCCAGCACCCGGACAACACTTTCACCCCTCCACTTT.